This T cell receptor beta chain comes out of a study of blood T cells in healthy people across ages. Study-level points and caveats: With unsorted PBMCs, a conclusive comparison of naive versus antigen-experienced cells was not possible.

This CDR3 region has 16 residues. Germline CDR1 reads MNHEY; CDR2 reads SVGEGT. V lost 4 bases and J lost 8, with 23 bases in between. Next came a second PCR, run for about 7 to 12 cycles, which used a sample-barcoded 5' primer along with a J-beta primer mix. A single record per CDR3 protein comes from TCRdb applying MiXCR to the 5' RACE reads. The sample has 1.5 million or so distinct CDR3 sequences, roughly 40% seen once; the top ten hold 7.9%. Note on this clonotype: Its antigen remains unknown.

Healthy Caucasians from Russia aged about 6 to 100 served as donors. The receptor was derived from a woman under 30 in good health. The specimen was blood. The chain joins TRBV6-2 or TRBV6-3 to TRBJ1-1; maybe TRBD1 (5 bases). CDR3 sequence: CASSSVRREFHLEAFF. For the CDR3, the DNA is TGTGCCAGCAGTTCGGTTCGCAGGGAATTCCATCTGGAAGCTTTCTTT.